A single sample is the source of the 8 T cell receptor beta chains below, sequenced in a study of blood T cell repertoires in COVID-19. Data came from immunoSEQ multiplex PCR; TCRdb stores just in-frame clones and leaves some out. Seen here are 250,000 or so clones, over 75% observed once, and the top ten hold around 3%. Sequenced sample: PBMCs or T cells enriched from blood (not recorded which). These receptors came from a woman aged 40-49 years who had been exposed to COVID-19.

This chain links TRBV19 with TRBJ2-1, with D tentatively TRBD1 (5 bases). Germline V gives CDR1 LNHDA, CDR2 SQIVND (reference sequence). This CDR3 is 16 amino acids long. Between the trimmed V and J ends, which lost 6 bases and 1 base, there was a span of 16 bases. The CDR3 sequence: CASRTEASKSYNEQFF. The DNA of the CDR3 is TGTGCCAGTAGGACAGAGGCATCAAAGTCCTACAATGAGCAGTTCTTC.

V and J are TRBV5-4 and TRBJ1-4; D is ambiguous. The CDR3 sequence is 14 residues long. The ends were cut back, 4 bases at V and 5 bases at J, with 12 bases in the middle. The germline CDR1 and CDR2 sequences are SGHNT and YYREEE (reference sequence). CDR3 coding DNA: TGTGCCAGCAGCCGCGGATCTGGGAATGAAAAACTGTTTTTT. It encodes CASSRGSGNEKLFF.

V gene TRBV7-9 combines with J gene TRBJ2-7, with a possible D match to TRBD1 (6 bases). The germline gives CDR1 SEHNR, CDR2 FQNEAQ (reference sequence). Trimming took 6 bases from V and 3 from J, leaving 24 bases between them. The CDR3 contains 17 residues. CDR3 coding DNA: TGTGCCAGCAGTGTCCCCCCGGCCCCAGGGGACCACTACGAGCAGTACTTC. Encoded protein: CASSVPPAPGDHYEQYF.

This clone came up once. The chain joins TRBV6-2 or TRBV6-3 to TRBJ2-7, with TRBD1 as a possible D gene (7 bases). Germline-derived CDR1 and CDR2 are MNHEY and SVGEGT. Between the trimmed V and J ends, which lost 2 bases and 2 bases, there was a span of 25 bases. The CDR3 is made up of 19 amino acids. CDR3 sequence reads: CASSYDLQGGNIGPYEQYV. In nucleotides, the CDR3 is TGTGCCAGCAGTTACGACCTCCAGGGGGGCAACATTGGGCCCTACGAGCAGTACGTC.

The CDR3 loop reads CASSADTQPQHF. In nucleotides, the CDR3 is TGTGCCAGCAGCGCGGACACTCAGCCCCAGCATTTT. The rearrangement joins TRBV6-6 to TRBJ1-5, with a possible D match to TRBD1 (5 bases). V lost 6 bases, J lost 6 bases, and 9 bases lay in between. CDR1 is MNHNY and CDR2 is SVGAGI in the germline V gene (reference sequence). This CDR3 has 12 residues.

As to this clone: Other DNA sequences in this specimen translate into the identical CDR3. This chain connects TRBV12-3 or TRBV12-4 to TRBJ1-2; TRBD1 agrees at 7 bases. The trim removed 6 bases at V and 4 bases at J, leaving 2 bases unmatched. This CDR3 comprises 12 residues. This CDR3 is CASSSGGYGYTF. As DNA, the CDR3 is TGTGCCAGCAGCTCAGGGGGCTATGGCTACACCTTC.

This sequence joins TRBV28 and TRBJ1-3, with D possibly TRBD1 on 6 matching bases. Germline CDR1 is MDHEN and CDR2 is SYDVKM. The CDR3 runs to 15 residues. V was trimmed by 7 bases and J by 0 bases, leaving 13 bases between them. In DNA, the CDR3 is TGTGCCAGCAAAAGGACAGAGAACTCTGGAAACACCATATATTTT. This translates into CASKRTENSGNTIYF.

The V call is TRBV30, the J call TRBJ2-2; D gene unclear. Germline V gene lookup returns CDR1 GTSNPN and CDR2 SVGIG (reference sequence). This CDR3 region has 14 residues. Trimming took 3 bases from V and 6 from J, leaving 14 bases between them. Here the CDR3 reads CAWRVPSTAGELFF. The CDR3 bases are TGTGCCTGGAGGGTCCCGTCCACGGCCGGGGAGCTGTTTTTT.